This T cell receptor beta chain was obtained from a study of blood T cell repertoires in COVID-19. Study-wide context: COVID-19 samples collected from the United States, Italy and Spain covered acute and convalescent phases. T cells, B-cell-depleted T cells, or PBMCs supplied cDNA or gDNA.

The junction had 8 bases not matched to a gene; V was cut back by 3 bases and J by 6 bases. This CDR3 has 15 amino acids. Germline V lookup: CDR1 KGHSH, CDR2 LQKENI. This clone occurred a few times. Original processing methods: Cell counts per sample came from amplifying reference gene primers. Produced via immunoSEQ multiplex PCR; TCRdb's table is partial and in-frame only. V and J calls and clone size are those listed in that table; D and trimming were worked out from the DNA. The sample has 60,000 to 85,000 clones, roughly three quarters seen once. The receptor's source is a human donor in a cohort sampled during active COVID-19. Sequenced material: peripheral blood. This sequence joins TRBV18 and TRBJ1-2; 9 nucleotides align to TRBD1. The CDR3 here is CASSPTGTGRDGYTF. CDR3 coding DNA: TGTGCCAGCTCACCGACCGGGACAGGGAGGGATGGCTACACCTTC.